These T cell receptor beta chains were read from a single sample in a study of T cell responses to AZD1222 COVID-19 vaccine. The assay was immunoSEQ multiplex PCR, and TCRdb's table has in-frame clones only and misses some. The table includes more than 150,000 clones, around nine tenths detected once. Source: peripheral blood, taken on day 0 of AZD1222 vaccination. The receptors shown here come from an adult in good health. CDR3s include the opening cysteine and the closing phenylalanine or tryptophan. The D gene is left open where the match is weak. A row's size may be missing; if present it is once, few, many or a size class.

abundance	v_gene	d_gene	j_gene	CDR3nt	CDR3aa
NA	TRBV6-4	TRBD2	TRBJ2-5	TGTGCCAGCAGTGAGGGGCTAGCGGGAGTCCAAGAGACCCAGTACTTC	CASSEGLAGVQETQYF
NA	TRBV19	NA	TRBJ1-1	TGTGCCAGTGGGGTCGCGGGGAACACTGAAGCTTTCTTT	CASGVAGNTEAFF
NA	TRBV5-8	NA	TRBJ1-3	TGTGCCAGCAGCTTGCGGGAAATCGGAAACACCATATATTTT	CASSLREIGNTIYF
NA	TRBV28	NA	TRBJ2-7	TGTGCCAGCACCCCCGAGACCAGCTACTACGAGCAGTACTTC	CASTPETSYYEQYF
NA	TRBV7-3	NA	TRBJ1-2	TGTGCCAGCAGCTTAACGGGCGGCAACTATGGCTACACCTTC	CASSLTGGNYGYTF
once	TRBV28	NA	TRBJ1-1	TGTGCCAGCAGTTTTGGGCCTGAAGCTTTCTTT	CASSFGPEAFF
NA	TRBV6-6	TRBD1	TRBJ1-2	TGTGCCAGCAGTTACGGGACAGGGCCTAACTATGGCTACACCTTC	CASSYGTGPNYGYTF
NA	TRBV19	NA	TRBJ2-7	TGTGCCAGTAGTAACAGGGTGAGGGGCTACGAGCAGTACTTC	CASSNRVRGYEQYF
NA	TRBV6-5	TRBD1	TRBJ1-5	TGTGCCAGCACCGGTACAGGGGACACCCAGCCCCAGCATTTT	CASTGTGDTQPQHF
NA	TRBV19	TRBD1	TRBJ1-1	TGTGCCAGTAGTATTCGGACAGGACCTGAAGCTTTCTTT	CASSIRTGPEAFF
NA	TRBV11-3	TRBD2	TRBJ2-3	TGTGCCAGCAGCCGACTAGCGGGGGGTCGGGCAGATACGCAGTATTTT	CASSRLAGGRADTQYF
NA	TRBV4-1	TRBD1	TRBJ1-1	TGCGCCAGCAGCCCATTGGGACAGACAATGAACACTGAAGCTTTCTTT	CASSPLGQTMNTEAFF
NA	TRBV11-2	NA	TRBJ1-1	TGTGCCAGCAGCCTAAACTCGGGCACTGAAGCTTTCTTT	CASSLNSGTEAFF
few	TRBV7-3	NA	TRBJ2-7	TGTGCCAGCAGCTCTGCCGGGGGACAGAGCTACGAGCAGTACTTC	CASSSAGGQSYEQYF
few	TRBV2	TRBD1	TRBJ1-1	TGTGCCAGCAGTGGGGGGCAGGGGGCTGATAACACTGAAGCTTTCTTT	CASSGGQGADNTEAFF
NA	TRBV2	TRBD1	TRBJ1-2	TGTGCCAGCAGGGGGGACAGCGCTAACTATGGCTACACCTTC	CASRGDSANYGYTF
once	TRBV27	NA	TRBJ1-1	TGTGCCAGCACTACACTCCTTGGGTTGAACACTGAAGCTTTCTTT	CASTTLLGLNTEAFF
NA	TRBV13	TRBD2	TRBJ2-1	TGTGCCAGCAGCTTCCGACTAGCCCGGGAGGAGCAGTTCTTC	CASSFRLAREEQFF
once	TRBV5-6	NA	TRBJ1-2	TGTGCCAGCAGCTTGCCCAGGGACAATGGCTACACCTTC	CASSLPRDNGYTF
NA	TRBV19	NA	TRBJ1-1	TGTGCCAGTAGTAAGTTGGGAGGGGGCACTGAAGCTTTCTTT	CASSKLGGGTEAFF
NA	TRBV7-6	NA	TRBJ1-2	TGTGCCAGCAGCCCGAATTCCTACAGAATCTATGGCTACACCTTC	CASSPNSYRIYGYTF
NA	TRBV4-2	NA	TRBJ1-2	TGTGCCAGCAGCCAAGAAGGAGCAAACAACTATGGCTACACCTTC	CASSQEGANNYGYTF
NA	TRBV7-2	TRBD1	TRBJ2-1	TGTGCCAGCAGCTTAGAGGACAGGCCCTACAATGAGCAGTTCTTC	CASSLEDRPYNEQFF
NA	TRBV2	NA	TRBJ2-1	TGTGCCAGCGCAAAAAGCGGAAGCTCCTACAATGAGCAGTTCTTC	CASAKSGSSYNEQFF
NA	TRBV7-9	NA	TRBJ1-2	TGTGCCAGCAGCTTAGGAGATCCAGGGGCAGATGACTACACCTTC	CASSLGDPGADDYTF
NA	TRBV9	TRBD2	TRBJ2-5	TGTGCCAGCAGCGTCGGCGCGGGGGAAGAGACCCAGTACTTC	CASSVGAGEETQYF
NA	TRBV29-1	NA	TRBJ1-5	TGCAGCGCCATAGGAGGAAGCAATCAGCCCCAGCATTTT	CSAIGGSNQPQHF
few	TRBV28	TRBD1	TRBJ1-2	TGTGCCAGCAGTAAGGGGTGGTACAGGGGGCGAGTTGGCTACACCTTC	CASSKGWYRGRVGYTF
few	TRBV19	NA	TRBJ2-7	TGTGCCAGTAGTATAACGAGACAGGGACTCTACGAGCAGTACTTC	CASSITRQGLYEQYF
NA	TRBV5-4	NA	TRBJ2-3	TGTGCCAGCAGCTTGGCAGGTGGAGATACGCAGTATTTT	CASSLAGGDTQYF
NA	TRBV28	NA	TRBJ2-1	TGTGCCAGCAGTTTGGTCAGTTACAATGAGCAGTTCTTC	CASSLVSYNEQFF
once	TRBV5-1	NA	TRBJ1-2	TGCGCCAGCAGCTTGGAAGGGATCAACTATGGCTACACCTTC	CASSLEGINYGYTF
NA	TRBV9	NA	TRBJ1-1	TGTGCCAGCAGCTCGAAAGGTAGTGAAGCTTTCTTT	CASSSKGSEAFF
NA	TRBV6-4	NA	TRBJ1-1	TGTGCCAGCAGTCTGACAGCGAACACTGAAGCTTTCTTT	CASSLTANTEAFF
NA	TRBV11-2	NA	TRBJ1-6	TGTGCCAGCAGCTTAGGGGGGCGGAATTCACCCCTCCACTTT	CASSLGGRNSPLHF
NA	TRBV5-1	NA	TRBJ1-6	TGCGCCAGCAGCTTGCTCCCGTCACACAATAATTCACCCCTCCACTTT	CASSLLPSHNNSPLHF
NA	TRBV29-1	NA	TRBJ1-1	TGCAGCGTTGTCGTAAGGGGTATAACGAACACTGAAGCTTTCTTT	CSVVVRGITNTEAFF
few	TRBV7-2	TRBD1	TRBJ2-2	TGTGCCAGCGCTATTCGGGACAGCCCCACCGGGGAGCTGTTTTTT	CASAIRDSPTGELFF
NA	TRBV11-3	TRBD2	TRBJ2-2	TGTGCCAGCAGCCGCGGGACTAGCTTTAACACCGGGGAGCTGTTTTTT	CASSRGTSFNTGELFF
NA	TRBV11-1	NA	TRBJ1-6	TGTGCCAGCAGCCGGATTCGTAGTGACTCACCCCTCCACTTT	CASSRIRSDSPLHF
NA	TRBV28	NA	TRBJ1-4	TGTGCCAGCAGTCACGGTGGCAGTAATGAAAAACTGTTTTTT	CASSHGGSNEKLFF
NA	TRBV30	NA	TRBJ1-6	TGTGCCTGGAGTAGGGGGATAGGTGTGGGTGATTCACCCCTCCACTTT	CAWSRGIGVGDSPLHF
once	TRBV12-5	NA	TRBJ2-5	TGTGCTAGTGGTTTGGACCGACCGGGGATGGAGACCCAGTACTTC	CASGLDRPGMETQYF
NA	TRBV18	TRBD1	TRBJ1-6	TGTGCCAGCTCCCGGGACAGGGAAAATTCACCCCTCCACTTT	CASSRDRENSPLHF
NA	TRBV18	NA	TRBJ1-6	TGTGCCAGCTCACCACCGTCGGGGGCCCTCCGGAATTCACCCCTCCACTTT	CASSPPSGALRNSPLHF
NA	TRBV5-5	NA	TRBJ1-4	TGTGCCAGCAGCTTGCTACAGCTGAGAGAAAAACTGTTTTTT	CASSLLQLREKLFF
NA	TRBV25-1	TRBD2	TRBJ2-1	TGTGCCAGCAGGAATAGCGGGGGCCCCTACAATGAGCAGTTCTTC	CASRNSGGPYNEQFF
NA	TRBV7-3	NA	TRBJ1-1	TGTGCCAGCAGCTTAAAACCAGGGCTGGGCACTGAAGCTTTCTTT	CASSLKPGLGTEAFF
NA	TRBV28	NA	TRBJ2-7	TGTGCCAGCAAAACCACAGGGCGCTACGAGCAGTACTTC	CASKTTGRYEQYF
NA	TRBV9	NA	TRBJ1-2	TGTGCCAGCAGCCCCCGGGACGGTAACTATGGCTACACCTTC	CASSPRDGNYGYTF
NA	TRBV12-3/TRBV12-4	NA	TRBJ2-5	TGTGCCAGCAGTTGGGACGACCAAGAGACCCAGTACTTC	CASSWDDQETQYF
NA	TRBV18	TRBD1	TRBJ1-2	TGTGCCAGCTCTCGTGGCGGGACAGGGCTACAGTTAGCTAACTATGGCTACACCTTC	CASSRGGTGLQLANYGYTF
NA	TRBV3-1/TRBV3-2	TRBD2	TRBJ2-7	TGTGCCAGCAGCCAAGAAGGGAGGGAAGCCTACGAGCAGTACTTC	CASSQEGREAYEQYF
NA	TRBV9	TRBD1	TRBJ2-5	TGTGCCAGCAGCGTCACCGGGACAGGGACGGGGGAGACCCAGTACTTC	CASSVTGTGTGETQYF
NA	TRBV12-3/TRBV12-4	NA	TRBJ1-1	TGTGCCAGCAGTAAGGGGGCTGAAGCTTTCTTT	CASSKGAEAFF